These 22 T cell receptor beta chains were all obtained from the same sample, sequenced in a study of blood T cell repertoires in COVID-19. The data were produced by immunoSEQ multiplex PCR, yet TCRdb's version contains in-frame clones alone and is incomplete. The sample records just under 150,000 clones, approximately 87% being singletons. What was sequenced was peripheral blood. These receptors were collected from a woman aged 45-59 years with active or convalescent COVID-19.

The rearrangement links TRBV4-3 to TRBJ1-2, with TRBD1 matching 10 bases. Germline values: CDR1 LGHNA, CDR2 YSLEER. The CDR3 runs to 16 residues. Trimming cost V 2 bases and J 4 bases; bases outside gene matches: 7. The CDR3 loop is CASSQSGTGESYGYTF. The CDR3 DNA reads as TGCGCCAGCAGCCAATCCGGGACAGGGGAATCCTATGGCTACACCTTC.

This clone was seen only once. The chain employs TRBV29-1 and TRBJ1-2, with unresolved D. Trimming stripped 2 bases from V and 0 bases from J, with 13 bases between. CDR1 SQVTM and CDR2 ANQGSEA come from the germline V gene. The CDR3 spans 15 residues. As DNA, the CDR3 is TGCAGCGTTGAACCCCCCCTTGGAGCTAACTATGGCTACACCTTC. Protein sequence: CSVEPPLGANYGYTF.

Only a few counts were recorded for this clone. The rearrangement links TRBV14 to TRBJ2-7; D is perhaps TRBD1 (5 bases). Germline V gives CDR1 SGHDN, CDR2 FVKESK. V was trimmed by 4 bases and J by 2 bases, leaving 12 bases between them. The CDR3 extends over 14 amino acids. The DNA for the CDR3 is TGTGCCAGCAGCCCGTCAGGGATGACCTACGAGCAGTACTTC. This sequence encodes CASSPSGMTYEQYF.

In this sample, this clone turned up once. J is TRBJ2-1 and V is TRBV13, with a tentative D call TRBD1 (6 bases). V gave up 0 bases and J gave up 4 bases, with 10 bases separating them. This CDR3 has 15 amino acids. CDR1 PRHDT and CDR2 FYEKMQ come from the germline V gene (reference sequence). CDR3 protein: CASSLGQGAYNEQFF. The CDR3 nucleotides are TGTGCCAGCAGCTTAGGACAGGGAGCATACAATGAGCAGTTCTTC.

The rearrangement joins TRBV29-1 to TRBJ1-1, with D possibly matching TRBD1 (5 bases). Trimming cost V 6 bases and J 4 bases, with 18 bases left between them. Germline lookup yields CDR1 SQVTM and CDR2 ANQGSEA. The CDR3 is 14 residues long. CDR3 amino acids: CSVDGTFQGTEAFF. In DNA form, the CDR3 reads TGCAGCGTCGACGGGACTTTTCAGGGCACTGAAGCTTTCTTT. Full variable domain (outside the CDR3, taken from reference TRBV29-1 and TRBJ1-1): SAVISQKPSRDICQRGTSLTIQCQVDSQVTMMFWYRQQPGQSLTLIATANQGSEATYESGFVIDKFPISRPNLTFSTLTVSNMSPEDSSIYLCSVDGTFQGTEAFFGQGTRLTVV.

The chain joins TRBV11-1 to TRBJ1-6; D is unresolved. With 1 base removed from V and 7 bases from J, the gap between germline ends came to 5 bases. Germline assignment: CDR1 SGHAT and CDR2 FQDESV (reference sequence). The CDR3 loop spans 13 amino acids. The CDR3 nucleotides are TGTGCCAGCAGCTTAGAGCGGAATTCACCCCTCCACTTT. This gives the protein CASSLERNSPLHF. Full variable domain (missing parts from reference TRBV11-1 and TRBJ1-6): EAEVAQSPRYKITEKSQAVAFWCDPISGHATLYWYRQILGQGPELLVQFQDESVVDDSQLPKDRFSAERLKGVDSTLKIQPAELGDSAMYLCASSLERNSPLHFGNGTRLTVT.

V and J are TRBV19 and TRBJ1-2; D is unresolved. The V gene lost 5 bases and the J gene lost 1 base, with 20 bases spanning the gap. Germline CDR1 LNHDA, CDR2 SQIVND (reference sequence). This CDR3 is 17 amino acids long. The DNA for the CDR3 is TGTGCCAGTAGTCCAGGACTCTCCTACAACTTTAACTATGGCTACACCTTC. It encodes CASSPGLSYNFNYGYTF.

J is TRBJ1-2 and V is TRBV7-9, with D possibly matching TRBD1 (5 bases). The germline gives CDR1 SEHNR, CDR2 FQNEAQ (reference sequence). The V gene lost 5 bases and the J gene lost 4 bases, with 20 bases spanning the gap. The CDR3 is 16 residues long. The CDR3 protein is CASSKTDESAFYGYTF. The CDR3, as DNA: TGTGCCAGCAGCAAGACAGACGAATCAGCATTCTATGGCTACACCTTC.

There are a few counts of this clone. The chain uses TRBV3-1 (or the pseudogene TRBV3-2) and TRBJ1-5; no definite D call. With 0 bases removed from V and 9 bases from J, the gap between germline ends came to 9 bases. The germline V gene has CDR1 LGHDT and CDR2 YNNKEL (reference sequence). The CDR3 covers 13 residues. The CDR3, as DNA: TGTGCCAGCAGCCAAGACCCGCGGGGGCCCCAGCATTTT. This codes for CASSQDPRGPQHF.

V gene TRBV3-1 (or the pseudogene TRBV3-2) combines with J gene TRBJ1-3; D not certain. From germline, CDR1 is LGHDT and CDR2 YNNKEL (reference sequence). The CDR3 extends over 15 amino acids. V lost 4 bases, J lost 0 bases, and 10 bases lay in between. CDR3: CASSRRGSSGNTIYF. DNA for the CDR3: TGTGCCAGCAGCCGTCGAGGCTCCTCTGGAAACACCATATATTTT.

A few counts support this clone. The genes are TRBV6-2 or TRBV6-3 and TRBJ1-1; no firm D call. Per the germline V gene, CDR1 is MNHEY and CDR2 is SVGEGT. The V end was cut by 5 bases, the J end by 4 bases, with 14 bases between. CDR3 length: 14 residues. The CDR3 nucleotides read TGTGCCAGCAGTAGCCACCCGGCGGTCACTGAAGCTTTCTTT. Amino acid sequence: CASSSHPAVTEAFF.

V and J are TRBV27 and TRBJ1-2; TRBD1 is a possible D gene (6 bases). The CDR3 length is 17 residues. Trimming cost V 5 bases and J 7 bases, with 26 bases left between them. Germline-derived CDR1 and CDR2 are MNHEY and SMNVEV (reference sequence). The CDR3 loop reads CASSDIVRGTPGVGYTF. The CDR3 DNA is TGTGCCAGCAGTGATATCGTGAGGGGGACCCCAGGGGTTGGCTACACCTTC.

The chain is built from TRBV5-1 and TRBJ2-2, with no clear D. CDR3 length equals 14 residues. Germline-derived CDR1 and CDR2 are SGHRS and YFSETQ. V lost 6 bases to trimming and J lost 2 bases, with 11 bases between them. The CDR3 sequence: CASTLTLNTGELFF. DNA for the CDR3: TGCGCCAGCACCCTCACCCTAAACACCGGGGAGCTGTTTTTT.

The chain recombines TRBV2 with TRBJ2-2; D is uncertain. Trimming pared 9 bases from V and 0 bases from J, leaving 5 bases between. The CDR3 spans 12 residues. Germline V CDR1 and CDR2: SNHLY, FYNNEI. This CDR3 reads CARRTNTGELFF. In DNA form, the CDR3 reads TGTGCCAGGCGCACGAACACCGGGGAGCTGTTTTTT.

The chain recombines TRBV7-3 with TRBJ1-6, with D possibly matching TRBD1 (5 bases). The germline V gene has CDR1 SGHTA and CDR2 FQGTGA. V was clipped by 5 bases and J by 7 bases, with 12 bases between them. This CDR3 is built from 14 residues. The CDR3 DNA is TGTGCCAGCAGCATGGGACTGACCAATTCACCCCTCCACTTT. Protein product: CASSMGLTNSPLHF. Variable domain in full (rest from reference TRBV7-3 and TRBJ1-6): GAGVSQTPSNKVTEKGKYVELRCDPISGHTALYWYRQSLGQGPEFLIYFQGTGAADDSGLPNDRFFAVRPEGSVSTLKIQRTERGDSAVYLCASSMGLTNSPLHFGNGTRLTVT.

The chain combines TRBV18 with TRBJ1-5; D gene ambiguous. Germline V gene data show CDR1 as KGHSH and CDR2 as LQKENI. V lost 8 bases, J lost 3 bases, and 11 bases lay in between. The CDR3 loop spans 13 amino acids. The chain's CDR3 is CASPRGPNQPQHF. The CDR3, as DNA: TGTGCCAGCCCTCGGGGTCCCAATCAGCCCCAGCATTTT.

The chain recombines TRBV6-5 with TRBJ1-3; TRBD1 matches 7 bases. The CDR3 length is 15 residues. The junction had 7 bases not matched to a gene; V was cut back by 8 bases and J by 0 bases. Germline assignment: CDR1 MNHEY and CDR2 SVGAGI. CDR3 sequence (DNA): TGTGCCAGCGGCCAGACAGGGATCTCTGGAAACACCATATATTTT. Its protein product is CASGQTGISGNTIYF.

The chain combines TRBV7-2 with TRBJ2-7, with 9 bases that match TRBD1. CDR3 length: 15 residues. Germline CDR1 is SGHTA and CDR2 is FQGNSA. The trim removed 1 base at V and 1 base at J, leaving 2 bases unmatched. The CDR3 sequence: CASSLGGQGSYEQYF. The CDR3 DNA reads TGTGCCAGCAGCTTAGGGGGACAGGGATCCTACGAGCAGTACTTC.

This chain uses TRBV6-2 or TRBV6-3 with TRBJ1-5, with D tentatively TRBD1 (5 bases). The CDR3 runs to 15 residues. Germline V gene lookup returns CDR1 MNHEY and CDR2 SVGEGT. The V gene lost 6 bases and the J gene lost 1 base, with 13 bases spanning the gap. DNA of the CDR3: TGTGCCAGCAGCCCTACGGGGGGGAGCAATCAGCCCCAGCATTTT. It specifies CASSPTGGSNQPQHF.

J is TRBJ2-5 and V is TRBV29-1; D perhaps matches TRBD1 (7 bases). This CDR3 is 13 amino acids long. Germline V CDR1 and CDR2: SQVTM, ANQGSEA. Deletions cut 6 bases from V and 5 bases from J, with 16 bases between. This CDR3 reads CSVTDRAGETQYF. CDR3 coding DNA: TGCAGCGTGACCGACAGGGCGGGGGAGACCCAGTACTTC.

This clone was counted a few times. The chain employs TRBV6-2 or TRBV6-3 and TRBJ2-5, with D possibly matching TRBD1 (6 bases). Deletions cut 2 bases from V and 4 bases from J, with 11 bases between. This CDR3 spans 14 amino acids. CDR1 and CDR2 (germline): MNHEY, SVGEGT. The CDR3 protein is CASSYRHRVETQYF. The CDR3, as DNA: TGTGCCAGCAGTTACAGACACAGGGTAGAGACCCAGTACTTC.

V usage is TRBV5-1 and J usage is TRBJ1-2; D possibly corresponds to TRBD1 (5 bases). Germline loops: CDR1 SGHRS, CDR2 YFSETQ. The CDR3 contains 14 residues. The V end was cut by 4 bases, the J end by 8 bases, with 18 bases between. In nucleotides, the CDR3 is TGCGCCAGCAGCGTAACTACAGGTCAGAGCGGCTACACCTTC. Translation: CASSVTTGQSGYTF.